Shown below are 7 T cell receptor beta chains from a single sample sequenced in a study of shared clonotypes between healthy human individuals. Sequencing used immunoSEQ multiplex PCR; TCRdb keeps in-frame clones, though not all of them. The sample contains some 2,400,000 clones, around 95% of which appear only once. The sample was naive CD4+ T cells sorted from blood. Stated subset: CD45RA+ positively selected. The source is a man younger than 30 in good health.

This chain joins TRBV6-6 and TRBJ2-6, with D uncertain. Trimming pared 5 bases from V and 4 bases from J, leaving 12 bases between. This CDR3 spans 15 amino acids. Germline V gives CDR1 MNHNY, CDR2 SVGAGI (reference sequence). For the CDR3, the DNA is TGTGCCAGCAGTCCTACCTTCTCCGGGGCCAACGTCCTGACTTTC. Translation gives CASSPTFSGANVLTF.

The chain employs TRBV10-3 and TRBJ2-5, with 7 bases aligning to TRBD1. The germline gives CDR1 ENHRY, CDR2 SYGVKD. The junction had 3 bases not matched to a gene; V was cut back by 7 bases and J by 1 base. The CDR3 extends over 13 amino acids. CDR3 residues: CAITQGTQETQYF. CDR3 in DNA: TGTGCCATCACACAGGGGACCCAAGAGACCCAGTACTTC.

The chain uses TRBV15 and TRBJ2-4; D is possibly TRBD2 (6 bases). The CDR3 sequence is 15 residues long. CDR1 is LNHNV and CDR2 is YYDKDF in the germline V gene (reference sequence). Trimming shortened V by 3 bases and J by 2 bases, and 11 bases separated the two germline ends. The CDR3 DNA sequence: TGTGCCACCAGCAGGGAGGGGATAACCAAAAACATTCAGTACTTC. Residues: CATSREGITKNIQYF.

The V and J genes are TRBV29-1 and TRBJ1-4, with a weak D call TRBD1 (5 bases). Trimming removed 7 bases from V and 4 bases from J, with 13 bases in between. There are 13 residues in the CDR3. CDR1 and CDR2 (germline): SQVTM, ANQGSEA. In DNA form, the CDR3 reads TGCAGCGCCGGGACCGTCTATAATGAAAAACTGTTTTTT. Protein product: CSAGTVYNEKLFF. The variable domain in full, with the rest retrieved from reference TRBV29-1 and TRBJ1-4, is SAVISQKPSRDICQRGTSLTIQCQVDSQVTMMFWYRQQPGQSLTLIATANQGSEATYESGFVIDKFPISRPNLTFSTLTVSNMSPEDSSIYLCSAGTVYNEKLFFGSGTQLSVL.

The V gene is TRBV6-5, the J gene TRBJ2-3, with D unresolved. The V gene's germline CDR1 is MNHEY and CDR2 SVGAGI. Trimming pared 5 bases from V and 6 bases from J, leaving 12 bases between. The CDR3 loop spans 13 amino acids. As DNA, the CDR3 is TGTGCCAGCAGTGAGAGTCGGGTGGATACGCAGTATTTT. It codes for CASSESRVDTQYF.

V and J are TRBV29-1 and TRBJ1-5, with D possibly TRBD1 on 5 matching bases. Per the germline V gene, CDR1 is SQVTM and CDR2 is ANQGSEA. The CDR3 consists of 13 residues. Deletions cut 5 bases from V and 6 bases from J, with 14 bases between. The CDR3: CSVRFPGLQPQHF. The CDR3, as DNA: TGCAGCGTTAGATTCCCAGGGCTTCAGCCCCAGCATTTT.

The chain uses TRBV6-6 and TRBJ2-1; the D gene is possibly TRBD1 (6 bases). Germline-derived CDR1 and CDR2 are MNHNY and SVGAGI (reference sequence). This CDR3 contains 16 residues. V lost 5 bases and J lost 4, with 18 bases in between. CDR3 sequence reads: CASSSLGQRSYNEQFF. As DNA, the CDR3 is TGTGCCAGCAGTAGCCTAGGACAGCGGAGTTACAATGAGCAGTTCTTC.